This T cell receptor (beta chain) was profiled in a study of blood T cells in healthy people across ages. With a J-beta primer mix and a sample-barcoded 5' primer, a second PCR ran about 6 to 11 cycles. Each cDNA molecule was tagged by a template-switch adaptor with 12 random nucleotides. TCRdb re-called the 5' RACE reads with MiXCR, one entry per CDR3 protein. Of 1.8 million or so distinct CDR3 sequences in the sample, approximately 39% were seen once. For every donor, a draw yielded approximately 9.8 milliliters of peripheral blood. Samples had at least 6 million PBMCs isolated from them. This clonotype appeared a few times. The CDR3 is made up of 17 amino acids. The V segment lost 0 bases and the J segment 2 bases; nucleotides outside the gene matches: 7. Germline V gene data show CDR1 as ENHRY and CDR2 as SYGVKD.

Sequencing was done on a sample of blood. This clonotype was obtained from a human donor in good health. This chain connects TRBV10-3 to TRBJ2-4, with 7 bases matching TRBD1. Here the CDR3 reads CAISESGVRGTKNIQYF. CDR3 bases: TGTGCCATCAGTGAGTCGGGGGTCAGGGGGACCAAAAACATTCAGTACTTC.